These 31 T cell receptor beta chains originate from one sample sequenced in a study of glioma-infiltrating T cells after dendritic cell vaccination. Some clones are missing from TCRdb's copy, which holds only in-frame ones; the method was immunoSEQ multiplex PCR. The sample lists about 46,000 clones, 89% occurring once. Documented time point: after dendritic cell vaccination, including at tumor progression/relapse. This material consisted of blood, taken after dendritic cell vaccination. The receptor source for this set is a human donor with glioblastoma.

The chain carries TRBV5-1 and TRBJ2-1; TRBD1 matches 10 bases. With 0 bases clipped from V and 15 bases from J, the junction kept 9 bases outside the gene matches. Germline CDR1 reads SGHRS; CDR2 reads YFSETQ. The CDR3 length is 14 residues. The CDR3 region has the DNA TGCGCCAGCAGCTTGGAGGGACAGGGGCCTATGTTGTTCTTC. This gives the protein CASSLEGQGPMLFF.

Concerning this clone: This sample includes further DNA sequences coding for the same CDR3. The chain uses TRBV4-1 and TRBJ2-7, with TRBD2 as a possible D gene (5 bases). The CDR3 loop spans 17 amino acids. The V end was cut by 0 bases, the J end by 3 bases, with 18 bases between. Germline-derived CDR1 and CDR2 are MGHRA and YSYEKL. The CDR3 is CASSQDPQDTGYYEQYF. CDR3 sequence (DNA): TGCGCCAGCAGCCAAGATCCTCAAGACACGGGGTACTACGAGCAGTACTTC.

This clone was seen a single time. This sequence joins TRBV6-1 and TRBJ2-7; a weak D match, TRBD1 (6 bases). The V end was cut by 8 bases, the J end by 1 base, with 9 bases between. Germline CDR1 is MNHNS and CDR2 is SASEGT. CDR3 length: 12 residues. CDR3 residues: CASYRDSYEQYF. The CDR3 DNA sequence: TGTGCCAGCTACAGGGATTCCTACGAGCAGTACTTC.

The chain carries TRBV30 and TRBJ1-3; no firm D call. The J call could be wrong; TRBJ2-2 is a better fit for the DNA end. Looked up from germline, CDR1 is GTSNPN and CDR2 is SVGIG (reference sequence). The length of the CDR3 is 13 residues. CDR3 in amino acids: CAWSLQNTGELFF. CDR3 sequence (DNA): TGTGCCTGGAGTCTACAGAACACCGGGGAGCTGTTTTTT.

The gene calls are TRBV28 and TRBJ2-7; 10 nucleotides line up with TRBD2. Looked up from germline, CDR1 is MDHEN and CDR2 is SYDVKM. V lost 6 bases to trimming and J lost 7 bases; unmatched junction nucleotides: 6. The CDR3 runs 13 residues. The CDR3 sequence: CASRLSGRYEQYF. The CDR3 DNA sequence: TGTGCCAGCAGGCTTAGCGGGAGGTATGAGCAGTACTTC.

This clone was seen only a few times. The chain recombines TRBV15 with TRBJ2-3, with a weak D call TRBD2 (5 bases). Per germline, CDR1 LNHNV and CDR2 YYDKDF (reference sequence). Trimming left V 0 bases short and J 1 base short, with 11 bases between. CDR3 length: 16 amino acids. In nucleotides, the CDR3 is TGTGCCACCAGCAGAGATAAGGGAGCCGGCACAGATACGCAGTATTTT. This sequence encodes CATSRDKGAGTDTQYF.

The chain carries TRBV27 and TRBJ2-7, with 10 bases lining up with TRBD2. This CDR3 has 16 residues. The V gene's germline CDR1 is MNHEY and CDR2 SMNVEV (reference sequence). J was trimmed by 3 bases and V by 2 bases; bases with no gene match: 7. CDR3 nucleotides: TGTGCCAGCAGTTTAACTGCTAGCGGGGGATTCTACGAGCAGTACTTC. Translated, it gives CASSLTASGGFYEQYF.

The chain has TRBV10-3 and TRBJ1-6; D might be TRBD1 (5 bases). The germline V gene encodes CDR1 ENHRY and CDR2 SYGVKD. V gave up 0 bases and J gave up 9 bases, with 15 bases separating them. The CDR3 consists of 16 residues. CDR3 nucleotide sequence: TGTGCCATCAGTGAGTCGAAGGCCCCGGGGGGTTCACCCCTCCACTTT. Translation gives CAISESKAPGGSPLHF.

The CDR3 bases are TGTGCCAGCAGCCCGGGGGGGGGAGTGGGTGAAAAACTGTTTTTT. Residues: CASSPGGGVGEKLFF. The chain recombines TRBV11-2 with TRBJ1-4; TRBD1 is a possible D gene (5 bases). The CDR3 contains 15 residues. Looked up from germline, CDR1 is SGHAT and CDR2 is FQNNGV. V lost 5 bases to trimming and J lost 7 bases, with 17 bases between them.

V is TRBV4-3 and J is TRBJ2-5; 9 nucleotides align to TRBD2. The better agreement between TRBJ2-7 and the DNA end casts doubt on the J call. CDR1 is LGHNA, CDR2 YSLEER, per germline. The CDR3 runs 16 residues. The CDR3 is CASSQDLTSGNYEQYF. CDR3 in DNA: TGCGCCAGCAGCCAAGATCTGACTAGCGGTAACTACGAGCAGTACTTC.

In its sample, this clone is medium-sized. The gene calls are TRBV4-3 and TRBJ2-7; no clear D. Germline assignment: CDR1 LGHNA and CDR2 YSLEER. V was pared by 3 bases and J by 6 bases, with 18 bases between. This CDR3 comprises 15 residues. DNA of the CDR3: TGCGCCAGCAGCCAGGCGCTCGGTAGCCGTCCCGAGCAGTACTTC. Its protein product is CASSQALGSRPEQYF.

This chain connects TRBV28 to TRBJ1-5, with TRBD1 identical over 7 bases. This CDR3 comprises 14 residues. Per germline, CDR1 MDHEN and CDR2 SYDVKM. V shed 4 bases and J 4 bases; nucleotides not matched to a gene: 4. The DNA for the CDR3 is TGTGCCAGCAGTTCCCCACAGGGGAATCAGCCCCAGCATTTT. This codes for CASSSPQGNQPQHF.

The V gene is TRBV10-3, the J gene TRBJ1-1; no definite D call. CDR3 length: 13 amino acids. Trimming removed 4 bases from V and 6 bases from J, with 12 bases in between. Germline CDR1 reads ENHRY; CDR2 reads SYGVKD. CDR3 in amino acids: CAISATLGAEAFF. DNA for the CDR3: TGTGCCATCAGTGCGACCCTAGGAGCTGAAGCTTTCTTT.

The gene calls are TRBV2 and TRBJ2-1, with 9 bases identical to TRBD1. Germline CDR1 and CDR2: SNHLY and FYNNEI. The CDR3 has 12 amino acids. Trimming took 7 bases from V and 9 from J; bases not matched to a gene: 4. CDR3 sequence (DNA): TGTGCCAGCAATAACAGGGGGCTTGAGCAGTTCTTC. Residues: CASNNRGLEQFF.

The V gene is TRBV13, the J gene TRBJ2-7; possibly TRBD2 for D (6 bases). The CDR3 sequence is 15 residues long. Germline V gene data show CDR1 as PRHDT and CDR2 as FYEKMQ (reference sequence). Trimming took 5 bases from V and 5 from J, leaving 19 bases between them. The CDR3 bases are TGTGCCAGCAGCCCGGGTGGAGGGCCTCTGCACGAGCAGTACTTC. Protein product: CASSPGGGPLHEQYF.

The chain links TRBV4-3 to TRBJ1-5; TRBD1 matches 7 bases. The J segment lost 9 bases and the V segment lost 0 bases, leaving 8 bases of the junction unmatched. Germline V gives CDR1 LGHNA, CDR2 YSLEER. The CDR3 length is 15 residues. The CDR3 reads CASSQDLQGKGPQHF. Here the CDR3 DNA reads TGCGCCAGCAGCCAAGACTTACAGGGGAAAGGGCCCCAGCATTTT.

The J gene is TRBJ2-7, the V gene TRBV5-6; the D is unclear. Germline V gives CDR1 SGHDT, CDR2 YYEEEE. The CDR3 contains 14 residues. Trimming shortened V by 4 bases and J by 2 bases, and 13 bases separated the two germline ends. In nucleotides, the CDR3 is TGTGCCAGCAGCCGCATTCGTAGTACCTACGAGCAGTACTTC. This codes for CASSRIRSTYEQYF.

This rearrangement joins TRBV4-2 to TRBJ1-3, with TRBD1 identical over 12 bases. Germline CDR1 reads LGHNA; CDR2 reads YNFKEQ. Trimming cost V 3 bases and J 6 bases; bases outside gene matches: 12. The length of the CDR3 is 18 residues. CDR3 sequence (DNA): TGTGCCAGCAGCCAGGAACGGGACAGGGGGCGTCCTGAAAACACCATATATTTT. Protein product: CASSQERDRGRPENTIYF.

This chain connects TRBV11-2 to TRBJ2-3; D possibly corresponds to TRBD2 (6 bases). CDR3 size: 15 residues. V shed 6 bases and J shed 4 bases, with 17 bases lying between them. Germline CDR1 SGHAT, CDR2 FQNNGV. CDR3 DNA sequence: TGTGCCAGCAGACCGGACTATACCAGCGCAGATACGCAGTATTTT. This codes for CASRPDYTSADTQYF.

The DNA for the CDR3 is TGTGCCATCAGGGGGACAGGGAGGAATGAAAAACTGTTTTTT. This sequence encodes CAIRGTGRNEKLFF. The V gene is TRBV10-3, the J gene TRBJ1-4; 9 bases align to TRBD1. The length of the CDR3 is 14 residues. V lost 6 bases and J lost 5; bases outside the gene matches: 4. In germline, CDR1 is ENHRY, CDR2 SYGVKD.

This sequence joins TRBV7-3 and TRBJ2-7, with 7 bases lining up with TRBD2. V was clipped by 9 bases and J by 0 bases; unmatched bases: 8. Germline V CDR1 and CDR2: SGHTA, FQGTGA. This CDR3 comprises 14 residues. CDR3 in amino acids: CARNSLAHSYEQYF. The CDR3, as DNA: TGTGCCAGGAACTCACTAGCGCACTCCTACGAGCAGTACTTC.

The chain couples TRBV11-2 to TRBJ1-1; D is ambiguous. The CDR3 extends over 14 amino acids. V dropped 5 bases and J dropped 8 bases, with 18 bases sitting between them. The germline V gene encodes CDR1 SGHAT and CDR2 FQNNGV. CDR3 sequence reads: CASSPSGVRGEAFF. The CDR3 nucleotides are TGTGCCAGCAGCCCAAGCGGCGTCCGTGGGGAAGCTTTCTTT. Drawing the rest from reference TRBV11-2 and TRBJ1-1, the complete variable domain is EAGVAQSPRYKIIEKRQSVAFWCNPISGHATLYWYQQILGQGPKLLIQFQNNGVVDDSQLPKDRFSAERLKGVDSTLKIQPAKLEDSAVYLCASSPSGVRGEAFFGQGTRLTVV.

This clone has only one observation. The CDR3 reads CASSNRDSGANYGYTF. The CDR3 bases are TGTGCCAGTAGTAACCGGGACAGCGGAGCTAACTATGGCTACACCTTC. The chain is built from TRBV19 and TRBJ1-2, with TRBD1 matching over 7 bases. The CDR3 is made up of 16 amino acids. The germline CDR1 and CDR2 sequences are LNHDA and SQIVND (reference sequence). The ends lost 4 bases at V and 0 bases at J; junction bases unmatched: 8.

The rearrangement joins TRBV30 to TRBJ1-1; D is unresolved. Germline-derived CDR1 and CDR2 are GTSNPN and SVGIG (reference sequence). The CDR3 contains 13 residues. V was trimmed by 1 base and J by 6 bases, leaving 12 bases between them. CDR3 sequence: CAWSALSTAEAFF. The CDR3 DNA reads TGTGCCTGGAGTGCGCTAAGTACAGCTGAAGCTTTCTTT.

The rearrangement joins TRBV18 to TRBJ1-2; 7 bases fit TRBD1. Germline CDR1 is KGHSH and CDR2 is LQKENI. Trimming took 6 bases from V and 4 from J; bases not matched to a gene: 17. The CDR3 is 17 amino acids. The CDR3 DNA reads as TGTGCCAGCTCCCCGGGACAGCCTCAGTCTTCCTTCTATGGCTACACCTTC. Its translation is CASSPGQPQSSFYGYTF. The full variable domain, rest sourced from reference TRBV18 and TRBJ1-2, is NAGVMQNPRHLVRRRGQEARLRCSPMKGHSHVYWYRQLPEEGLKFMVYLQKENIIDESGMPKERFSAEFPKEGPSILRIQQVVRGDSAAYFCASSPGQPQSSFYGYTFGSGTRLTVV.

CDR3 protein: CASSMGLLVNEQFF. The DNA for the CDR3 is TGTGCCAGCAGCATGGGACTACTAGTAAATGAGCAGTTCTTC. This chain connects TRBV13 to TRBJ2-1; 7 bases match TRBD2. V lost 5 bases to trimming and J lost 7 bases; unmatched junction nucleotides: 8. Germline values: CDR1 PRHDT, CDR2 FYEKMQ (reference sequence). There are 14 residues in the CDR3.

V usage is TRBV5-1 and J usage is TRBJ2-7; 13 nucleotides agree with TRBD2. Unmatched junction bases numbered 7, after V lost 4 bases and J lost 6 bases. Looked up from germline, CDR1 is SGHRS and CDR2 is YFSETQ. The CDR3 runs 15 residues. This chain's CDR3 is CASSQRLAGGAEQYF. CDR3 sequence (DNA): TGCGCCAGCAGCCAGAGACTAGCGGGAGGCGCCGAGCAGTACTTC.

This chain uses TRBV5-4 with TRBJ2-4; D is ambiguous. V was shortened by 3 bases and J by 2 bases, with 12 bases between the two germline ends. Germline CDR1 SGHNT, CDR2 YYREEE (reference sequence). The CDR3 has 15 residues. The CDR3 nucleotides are TGTGCCAGCAGCTCCTCACAGAGATCCAAAAACATTCAGTACTTC. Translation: CASSSSQRSKNIQYF.

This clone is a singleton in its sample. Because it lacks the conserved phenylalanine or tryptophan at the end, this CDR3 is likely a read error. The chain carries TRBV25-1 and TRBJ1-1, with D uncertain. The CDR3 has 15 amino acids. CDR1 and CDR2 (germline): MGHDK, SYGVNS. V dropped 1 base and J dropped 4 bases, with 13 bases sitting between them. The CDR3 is CASSEWGGSATEAFV. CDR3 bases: TGTGCCAGCAGTGAATGGGGAGGGTCGGCCACTGAAGCTTTCGTT.

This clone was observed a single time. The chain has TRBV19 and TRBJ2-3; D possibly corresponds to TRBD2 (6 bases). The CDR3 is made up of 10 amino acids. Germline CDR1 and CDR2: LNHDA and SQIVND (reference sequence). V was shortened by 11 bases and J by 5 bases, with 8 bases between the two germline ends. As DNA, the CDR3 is TGTGCCTCGGAGGGAGATACGCAGTATTTT. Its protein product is CASEGDTQYF. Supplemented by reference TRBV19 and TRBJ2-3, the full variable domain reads DGGITQSPKYLFRKEGQNVTLSCEQNLNHDAMYWYRQDPGQGLRLIYYSQIVNDFQKGDIAEGYSVSREKKESFPLTVTSAQKNPTAFYLCASEGDTQYFGPGTRLTVL.

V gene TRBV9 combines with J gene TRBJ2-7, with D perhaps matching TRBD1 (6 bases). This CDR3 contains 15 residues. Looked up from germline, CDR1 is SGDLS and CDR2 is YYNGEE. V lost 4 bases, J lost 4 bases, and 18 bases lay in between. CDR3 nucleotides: TGTGCCAGCAGCCCTCGGGACACGGGACCTTACGAGCAGTACTTC. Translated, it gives CASSPRDTGPYEQYF.